A single sample is the source of the 5 T cell receptor beta chains below, sequenced in a study of cytomegalovirus exposure and HLA in healthy donors. PCR primers comprised 60 Vbeta and 13 Jbeta primers. Method: immunoSEQ multiplex PCR; TCRdb's copy keeps in-frame clones and lacks some. The sample includes 110,000 or so clones, 81% of them seen just once. The sequencing sample was made of PBMCs. The receptors originated from a man aged 40-50 years in good health and CMV-seronegative.

This chain's CDR3 is CASSKTEYGYTF. Written as DNA, the CDR3 is TGTGCCAGCAGTAAGACAGAGTATGGCTACACCTTC. V is TRBV28 and J is TRBJ1-2; maybe TRBD1 (5 bases). CDR1 and CDR2 from the germline V gene are MDHEN and SYDVKM. The CDR3 contains 12 residues. V was trimmed by 5 bases and J by 5 bases, leaving 9 bases between them.

The chain employs TRBV30 and TRBJ1-1, with 8 nucleotides matching TRBD1. With V trimmed by 5 bases and J by 7 bases, 6 bases remained unmatched. Germline V lookup: CDR1 GTSNPN, CDR2 SVGIG (reference sequence). This CDR3 is 12 amino acids long. The CDR3 region has the DNA TGTGCCTGGGGCAGGGGGCAAGGTGAAGCTTTCTTT. This codes for CAWGRGQGEAFF. The entire variable domain, with the rest obtained from reference TRBV30 and TRBJ1-1, is as follows: SQTIHQWPATLVQPVGSPLSLECTVEGTSNPNLYWYRQAAGRGLQLLFYSVGIGQISSEVPQNLSASRPQDRQFILSSKKLLLSDSGFYLCAWGRGQGEAFFGQGTRLTVV.

V usage is TRBV5-1 and J usage is TRBJ1-2; D uncertain. V was clipped by 3 bases and J by 3 bases, with 15 bases between them. Germline-derived CDR1 and CDR2 are SGHRS and YFSETQ. The CDR3 runs 15 residues. Here the CDR3 reads CASSSGLSADYGYTF. The CDR3 DNA reads as TGCGCCAGCAGCTCAGGACTCTCGGCAGACTATGGCTACACCTTC.

The chain has TRBV28 and TRBJ1-3; a weak D match, TRBD1 (6 bases). The V gene lost 5 bases and the J gene lost 0 bases, with 17 bases spanning the gap. Germline CDR1 MDHEN, CDR2 SYDVKM. The CDR3 totals 17 residues. The CDR3 here is CASSPTQQGHSGNTIYF. DNA of the CDR3: TGTGCCAGCAGTCCAACCCAACAGGGACACTCTGGAAACACCATATATTTT.

The chain carries TRBV2 and TRBJ1-1; 11 bases match TRBD1. V lost 9 bases and J lost 7; bases outside the gene matches: 4. There are 12 residues in the CDR3. Germline loops: CDR1 SNHLY, CDR2 FYNNEI. CDR3 region: CARDRGLDEAFF. Written as DNA, the CDR3 is TGTGCCAGGGACAGGGGGCTTGATGAAGCTTTCTTT.